This TCR beta chain comes out of a study of T-cell memory formation after mild COVID-19 (dated by TCRdb to the early 2020s). Broadly, across the study: Most TCR sequence clusters were specific to one of the two donors. The cohort comprised two young, previously healthy adult volunteers, one female and one male. Longitudinal TCRalpha and TCRbeta repertoire sequencing tracked T-cell clones expanding and contracting after mild COVID-19 in two donors.

Trimming takes 5 bases from V and 5 bases from J, and the germline ends sit 21 bases apart. CDR1 and CDR2 are read off the germline V gene (reference sequence) as DFQATT and SNEGSKA. The CDR3 runs 15 residues from the cysteine to the phenylalanine. Here the CDR3 DNA is all that survives: 45 bases in frame from base 1. Ficoll-Paque density gradient centrifugation was used to isolate PBMCs. The research as a whole found: The detection of some responding clones in pre-infection memory suggests that pre-existing cross-reactive memory T cells joined the SARS-CoV-2 response. Contracting CD4+ clones were located mainly in the CM and EM memory subsets, whereas CD8+ clones were found to be enriched in EMRA. The second-wave clones that peaked on day 37 were not confirmed to be SARS-CoV-2 specific. Only a couple of mild cases were covered by the study, and larger cohorts that include severe cases with pre-infection samples were considered necessary. Balanced CD4/CD8 phenotypes were observed for clones contracting from day 15 to 85, whereas a bias towards CD4+ was observed for a second wave of clones expanding from day 15 to 37.

This clonotype was found many times. Its binding antigen is unknown. No per-base quality is available; no much larger clone lies one base away. The run used an Illumina NovaSeq 6000. cDNA libraries for TCRalpha and TCRbeta were prepared by 5'RACE using constant-segment primers, with sample barcodes and unique molecular identifiers added. RNA was extracted from every sample with Trizol reagent. Amplification of the libraries took two PCR steps, and the second step added a second sample barcode plus Illumina TruSeq adapters. Sequencing of libraries was performed on an Illumina NovaSeq with 2 x 150 bp paired-end reads. The source study handled its data this way. With migec v1.2.7, reads were demultiplexed and then collapsed into UMI-guided consensus sequences. Using mixcr v2.1.11, UMI consensuses were aligned to TRA and TRB V and J templates and then assembled into clonotypes. A clonotype was counted as expanded or contracted only if both edgeR and NoisET called the change significant, with noise models trained on biological replicates. For edgeR calls, the cutoffs were a false discovery rate-adjusted p below 0.01 and a log2 fold-change threshold of 1. As an exploratory analysis of dynamics, max-normalized trajectories of the 1000 most abundant clonotypes were examined by PCA with hierarchical clustering. Separately sequenced CD4+ and CD8+ repertoires were used to assign the CD4 or CD8 phenotype of responding clones. TCRdb cleaned the public reads at Q25 with fastp, built clones with MiXCR and kept in-frame beta chains. Rows merge per CDR3 protein into single entries with the most common DNA and genes. In this record, the V and J calls reflect TCRdb's handling and not the investigators' own analysis. The sample table contains about 55,000 distinct CDR3 sequences; only one count was recorded for 8% to 10% of them. Jointly, the top ten make up less than 1.5% of the sample.

The chain is made from TRBV20-1 and TRBJ1-1; 5 matching bases give a weak D call of TRBD1. The sequence derives from a man between 18 and 29 years old who had mild COVID-19 (a few samples of this study predate the infection). The sample titles of this study are shuffled in the database, so cell type and time point are left out; the donor was told from shared clones. Sequenced: PBMCs or a T cell subset sorted from them (not recorded which). The DNA sequence follows: TGCAGTGCTCCTAGATTGGGGCGCTGGGATACTGAAGCTTTCTTT. This sequence encodes CSAPRLGRWDTEAFF.